What follows are 32 T cell receptor beta chains derived from one specimen sequenced in a study of cytomegalovirus exposure and HLA in healthy donors. A multiplex PCR was run with 60 Vbeta primers and 13 Jbeta primers. Sequenced by immunoSEQ multiplex PCR; TCRdb stores in-frame clones only, minus some. The table for this sample gives 40,000 to 45,000 clones. The material sequenced was PBMCs. These receptors were collected from a man aged 30 to 39 in good health and CMV-seronegative.

The V gene is TRBV18, the J gene TRBJ1-1; a weak D match, TRBD1 (5 bases). Trimming took 3 bases from V and 1 from J, leaving 9 bases between them. Germline-derived CDR1 and CDR2 are KGHSH and LQKENI. The CDR3 has 14 residues. In DNA form, the CDR3 reads TGTGCCAGCTCACCCCCAGGGTGGAACACTGAAGCTTTCTTT. It specifies CASSPPGWNTEAFF.

The CDR3 sequence: CASSPDRGRGYTF. The CDR3 nucleotides are TGTGCCAGCAGTCCCGACAGGGGTCGTGGCTACACCTTC. V usage is TRBV27 and J usage is TRBJ1-2, with TRBD1 matching over 8 bases. Germline values: CDR1 MNHEY, CDR2 SMNVEV (reference sequence). V gave up 5 bases and J gave up 7 bases; unmatched junction bases: 6. The CDR3 length is 13 residues.

The chain uses TRBV7-8 and TRBJ1-5, with D hard to call. V shed 3 bases and J shed 0 bases, with 12 bases lying between them. This CDR3 has 16 residues. Germline V gene lookup returns CDR1 SGHVS and CDR2 FQNEAQ. The CDR3 sequence is CASSFAASYSNQPQHF. CDR3 nucleotide sequence: TGTGCCAGCAGCTTCGCGGCTTCTTATAGCAATCAGCCCCAGCATTTT.

The chain recombines TRBV23-1 with TRBJ2-7, with TRBD1 identical over 9 bases. TRBV23-1 is an ORF, with its function uncertain. The junction had 18 bases not matched to a gene; V was cut back by 7 bases and J by 2 bases. The CDR3 has 18 residues. CDR3 residues: CASTGTRSTGGRTYEQYF. The CDR3 DNA is TGCGCCAGCACCGGAACCCGCTCGACAGGGGGTCGCACCTACGAGCAGTACTTC.

The chain couples TRBV5-1 to TRBJ2-1; 11 bases are a match to TRBD2. CDR1 and CDR2 (germline): SGHRS, YFSETQ. CDR3 length: 15 amino acids. Losses at the gene ends were 4 bases for V and 4 bases for J; bases not matched to a gene: 4. The CDR3 sequence is CASSDPSGRYNEQFF. The DNA of the CDR3 is TGCGCCAGCAGCGACCCTAGCGGGAGGTACAATGAGCAGTTCTTC.

This chain links TRBV9 with TRBJ2-3, with 9 bases fitting TRBD2. The CDR3 covers 14 residues. Germline V gene lookup returns CDR1 SGDLS and CDR2 YYNGEE. V shed 4 bases, J shed 4 bases, and the junction held 4 bases outside the gene matches. Here the CDR3 DNA reads TGTGCCAGCAGCCTTAGCGGGGGCTCAGATACGCAGTATTTT. Its protein is CASSLSGGSDTQYF.

CDR3 coding DNA: TGTGCCAGCAGCCCCTATGCGGGAGGGCTCAATGAGCAGTTCTTC. It specifies CASSPYAGGLNEQFF. The rearrangement links TRBV7-2 to TRBJ2-1, with 9 bases matching TRBD2. The ends lost 5 bases at V and 6 bases at J; junction bases unmatched: 8. The CDR3 has 15 amino acids. Germline values: CDR1 SGHTA, CDR2 FQGNSA.

The rearrangement uses TRBV6-5 and TRBJ1-2; D is unresolved. V gave up 7 bases and J gave up 6 bases, with 18 bases separating them. Per germline, CDR1 MNHEY and CDR2 SVGAGI. CDR3 size: 14 residues. CDR3 sequence: CASKPPGLRDGYTF. The CDR3 DNA reads as TGTGCCAGCAAACCTCCTGGACTAAGGGATGGCTACACCTTC.

The chain has TRBV4-3 and TRBJ1-4; the D gene is possibly TRBD1 (6 bases). With 1 base removed from V and 3 bases from J, the gap between germline ends came to 15 bases. CDR1 and CDR2 from the germline V gene are LGHNA and YSLEER. The CDR3 runs 17 residues. DNA of the CDR3: TGCGCCAGCAGCCAAGCAGCAGGGGTGGGTCCTAATGAAAAACTGTTTTTT. The encoded protein is CASSQAAGVGPNEKLFF.

The chain is built from TRBV29-1 and TRBJ1-3; TRBD1 aligns across 7 bases. The CDR3 consists of 13 residues. The V and J ends lost 3 bases and 4 bases, in that order; junction bases with no gene match: 3. Germline-derived CDR1 and CDR2 are SQVTM and ANQGSEA. For the CDR3, the DNA is TGCAGCGTTGAGTCAGGGGGGGGAAACACCATATATTTT. Residues: CSVESGGGNTIYF.

The CDR3 sequence is CASSLEGGAHPQETQYF. CDR3 in DNA: TGTGCCAGCAGCTTGGAGGGGGGGGCCCATCCCCAAGAGACCCAGTACTTC. V and J are TRBV5-4 and TRBJ2-5; perhaps TRBD2 as D (7 bases). The CDR3 runs to 17 residues. Germline CDR1 reads SGHNT; CDR2 reads YYREEE (reference sequence). V lost 0 bases to trimming and J lost 1 base, with 16 bases between them.

This chain connects TRBV2 to TRBJ1-6, with a weak D call TRBD1 (6 bases). V was clipped by 4 bases and J by 5 bases, with 9 bases between them. Germline CDR1 reads SNHLY; CDR2 reads FYNNEI. The CDR3 spans 14 residues. CDR3 sequence: CASSGQADNSPLHF. The CDR3 coding sequence is TGTGCCAGCAGTGGACAGGCCGATAATTCACCCCTCCACTTT.

The chain employs TRBV4-1 and TRBJ1-5, with D unclear. The V gene lost 1 base and the J gene lost 0 bases, with 7 bases spanning the gap. The CDR3 sequence is 15 residues long. Germline-derived CDR1 and CDR2 are MGHRA and YSYEKL. CDR3 bases: TGCGCCAGCAGCCAAGGAGGAACTAGCAATCAGCCCCAGCATTTT. Amino acid sequence: CASSQGGTSNQPQHF.

The chain uses TRBV7-2 and TRBJ2-5; 7 nucleotides agree with TRBD1. Germline-derived CDR1 and CDR2 are SGHTA and FQGNSA. There are 16 residues in the CDR3. The ends lost 1 base at V and 11 bases at J; junction bases unmatched: 16. CDR3 DNA: TGTGCCAGCAGCTTAGAGACGAGGGGGCCCTTTAGGGAGCAGTACTTC. Its translation is CASSLETRGPFREQYF.

The chain carries TRBV6-6 and TRBJ2-7; 11 bases are a match to TRBD2. Germline assignment: CDR1 MNHNY and CDR2 SVGAGI (reference sequence). This CDR3 has 14 amino acids. Trimming removed 6 bases from V and 5 bases from J; junction bases left unmatched: 6. The CDR3 nucleotides are TGTGCCAGCAGCTGGGGGACTAGCGGCGACGAGCAGTACTTC. Translation gives CASSWGTSGDEQYF.

On this clone: Compared with germline, one end of the junction differs, possibly owing to a read error. V is TRBV7-8 and J is TRBJ2-3; the D is unclear. The CDR3 loop spans 14 amino acids. The germline CDR1 and CDR2 sequences are SGHVS and FQNEAQ. The CDR3 reads CASSLEVSTDKQYF. As DNA, the CDR3 is TGTGCCAGCAGCTTAGAAGTCAGCACAGATAAGCAGTATTTT.

The V call is TRBV4-1, the J call TRBJ1-2; D gene uncertain. This CDR3 has 14 residues. Germline V gives CDR1 MGHRA, CDR2 YSYEKL. Trimming removed 2 bases from V and 0 bases from J, with 7 bases in between. In nucleotides, the CDR3 is TGCGCCAGCAGCCAAAGGAGCCCTAACTATGGCTACACCTTC. As protein: CASSQRSPNYGYTF.

The chain employs TRBV9 and TRBJ1-3; 7 bases map to TRBD1. The CDR3 consists of 15 residues. The V gene end was trimmed by 0 bases and the J gene end by 3 bases; junction bases not matched to a gene: 3. Germline V gene sequence: CDR1 SGDLS, CDR2 YYNGEE. CDR3 region: CASSVETGYGNTIYF. As DNA, the CDR3 is TGTGCCAGCAGCGTAGAGACAGGGTATGGAAACACCATATATTTT.

The rearrangement uses TRBV27 and TRBJ2-2; weak D call: TRBD2 (5 bases). V was cut by 6 bases and J by 7 bases, with 18 bases left in between. The CDR3 consists of 15 residues. In germline, CDR1 is MNHEY, CDR2 SMNVEV (reference sequence). The CDR3 DNA follows: TGTGCCAGCAGGGCTAGCCCGTTTTCCATCGGGGAGCTGTTTTTT. As protein: CASRASPFSIGELFF.

The chain carries TRBV2 and TRBJ1-2; 11 nucleotides line up with TRBD1. V lost 7 bases and J lost 7; bases outside the gene matches: 5. Germline V gene sequence: CDR1 SNHLY, CDR2 FYNNEI. There are 13 residues in the CDR3. CDR3 bases: TGTGCCAGCAAGGACAGGGGGCCCTCTGGCTACACCTTC. Its protein is CASKDRGPSGYTF.

The V gene is TRBV9, the J gene TRBJ1-2; perhaps TRBD1 as D (6 bases). The V gene's germline CDR1 is SGDLS and CDR2 YYNGEE. The ends were cut back, 1 base at V and 3 bases at J, with 16 bases in the middle. The CDR3 is made up of 16 amino acids. The CDR3 DNA sequence: TGTGCCAGCAGCGTATCGTCGGGGGGGGCAGACTATGGCTACACCTTC. Amino acids: CASSVSSGGADYGYTF.

This chain links TRBV6-5 with TRBJ1-1; tentatively, D is TRBD1 (6 bases). The CDR3 totals 15 residues. Trimming stripped 2 bases from V and 0 bases from J, with 10 bases between. Germline-derived CDR1 and CDR2 are MNHEY and SVGAGI. CDR3 nucleotides: TGTGCCAGCAGTTACGAAGGGGACATGAACACTGAAGCTTTCTTT. It encodes CASSYEGDMNTEAFF.

This chain links TRBV30 with TRBJ2-7; D is perhaps TRBD1 (5 bases). The CDR3 spans 16 residues. CDR1 and CDR2 (germline): GTSNPN, SVGIG (reference sequence). Trimming stripped 0 bases from V and 3 bases from J, with 18 bases between. The CDR3 protein is CAWSVGLSALGYEQYF. The DNA for the CDR3 is TGTGCCTGGAGTGTGGGGCTGAGCGCACTCGGCTACGAGCAGTACTTC.

The chain employs TRBV2 and TRBJ1-4; 7 positions match TRBD1. V gave up 8 bases and J gave up 8 bases; unmatched junction bases: 11. CDR3 length equals 14 residues. Looked up from germline, CDR1 is SNHLY and CDR2 is FYNNEI. The CDR3 sequence: CASLEVQGREKLFF. In DNA form, the CDR3 reads TGTGCCAGCCTTGAGGTACAGGGGAGGGAAAAACTGTTTTTT.

The V call is TRBV4-1, the J call TRBJ1-1; D gene unclear. The CDR3 totals 12 residues. The V and J ends lost 9 bases and 7 bases respectively, with 15 bases between them. CDR1 is MGHRA, CDR2 YSYEKL, per germline. This chain's CDR3 is CASNRGHGEAFF. In nucleotides, the CDR3 is TGCGCCAGTAACAGAGGGCATGGTGAAGCTTTCTTT.

The rearrangement uses TRBV21-1 and TRBJ2-2; the D call in the table, TRBD2, was not verified against the DNA. TRBV21-1 is an annotated pseudogene. The CDR3 has 18 residues. CDR3 sequence reads: CASSKVPAPDSNTGELFF. CDR3 sequence (DNA): TGTGCCAGCAGCAAAGTTCCAGCGCCAGATTCGAACACCGGGGAGCTGTTTTTT.

In the case of this clone: The same CDR3 also results from other DNA sequences found in this sample. The chain employs TRBV19 and TRBJ1-4; D unclear. In germline, CDR1 is LNHDA, CDR2 SQIVND (reference sequence). The ends were cut back, 6 bases at V and 3 bases at J, with 17 bases in the middle. There are 16 residues in the CDR3. CDR3 region: CASRMAHSAANEKLFF. In DNA, the CDR3 is TGTGCCAGTAGAATGGCCCACTCAGCGGCTAATGAAAAACTGTTTTTT.

CDR3 in amino acids: CASSPTLNTEAFF. In DNA form, the CDR3 reads TGTGCCAGCAGCCCGACATTGAACACTGAAGCTTTCTTT. V usage is TRBV7-2 and J usage is TRBJ1-1, with D unclear. V gave up 5 bases and J gave up 0 bases, with 7 bases separating them. The germline V gene has CDR1 SGHTA and CDR2 FQGNSA. This CDR3 has 13 residues.

V usage is TRBV7-8 and J usage is TRBJ2-7; TRBD1 aligns across 7 bases. Germline V gene data show CDR1 as SGHVS and CDR2 as FQNEAQ. V lost 3 bases and J lost 0; bases outside the gene matches: 2. This CDR3 is built from 14 residues. CDR3 sequence (DNA): TGTGCCAGCAGCTTGGGACAGAGCTCCTACGAGCAGTACTTC. This sequence encodes CASSLGQSSYEQYF.

The chain joins TRBV6-5 to TRBJ2-1; 9 bases are shared with TRBD2. The junction had 7 bases not matched to a gene; V was cut back by 5 bases and J by 5 bases. Germline CDR1 and CDR2: MNHEY and SVGAGI. The CDR3 is made up of 15 amino acids. CDR3 amino acids: CASSHIAGVDNEQFF. As DNA, the CDR3 is TGTGCCAGCAGTCATATAGCGGGAGTAGACAATGAGCAGTTCTTC.

This chain links TRBV20-1 with TRBJ1-1; the D is unclear. Trimming left V 4 bases short and J 1 base short, with 4 bases between. The CDR3 sequence is 11 residues long. From germline, CDR1 is DFQATT and CDR2 SNEGSKA (reference sequence). The CDR3 nucleotides are TGCAGTGCTACAGGGAACACTGAAGCTTTCTTT. Its translation is CSATGNTEAFF.

The chain recombines TRBV15 with TRBJ1-1; 8 bases are a match to TRBD1. Trimming cost V 0 bases and J 1 base; bases outside gene matches: 1. The CDR3 length is 15 residues. Germline V gives CDR1 LNHNV, CDR2 YYDKDF (reference sequence). As DNA, the CDR3 is TGTGCCACCAGCAGAGATGGGACAGGGAACACTGAAGCTTTCTTT. It specifies CATSRDGTGNTEAFF. The full variable domain, in which reference TRBV15 and TRBJ1-1 provide the parts outside the CDR3, is DAMVIQNPRYQVTQFGKPVTLSCSQTLNHNVMYWYQQKSSQAPKLLFHYYDKDFNNEADTPDNFQSRRPNTSFCFLDIRSPGLGDTAMYLCATSRDGTGNTEAFFGQGTRLTVV.